This is a list of T cell receptor beta chains from one sample in a study of beta chain features in type 1 diabetes. TCRdb's table, derived via immunoSEQ multiplex PCR, lists solely in-frame clones and lacks some. The sample has roughly 350,000 clones, approximately 11% seen once; the top ten hold around 0.015%. Sequencing used naive CD4+ T cells from blood. The receptors were sampled from a woman aged 25-40 years in good health. Each CDR3 is given with its conserved first and last residue. The D gene is left open where the match is weak. Clone size is stated in some rows and not others, as once, few, many or a class when expanded.

CDR3 DNA: TGTGCCAGCAGCGGGGGCCTCAATGAAAAACTGTTTTTT
CDR3 protein: CASSGGLNEKLFF
J gene: TRBJ1-4
V gene: TRBV7-8
D gene: NA
clone size: few

CDR3 DNA: TGTGCCAGCAGTTTATCGACAGGGGGCTGGGGCAATCAGCCCCAGCATTTT
CDR3 protein: CASSLSTGGWGNQPQHF
J gene: TRBJ1-5
V gene: TRBV28
D gene: TRBD1
clone size: NA

CDR3 DNA: TGTGCCAGCAGTCCACCGGGAAGACTAGCGGGACTTAATGAGCAGTTCTTC
CDR3 protein: CASSPPGRLAGLNEQFF
J gene: TRBJ2-1
V gene: TRBV28
D gene: TRBD2
clone size: NA

CDR3 DNA: TGTGCCAGCAGCTTACTAGTAGATACGCAGTATTTT
CDR3 protein: CASSLLVDTQYF
J gene: TRBJ2-3
V gene: TRBV11-2
D gene: NA
clone size: NA

CDR3 DNA: TGTGCCAGCAGCCAAGTCCCGGGGTTGTTTCTGGACTTC
CDR3 protein: CASSQVPGLFLDF
J gene: TRBJ2-5
V gene: TRBV4-2
D gene: NA
clone size: few

CDR3 DNA: TGTGCCATCAGGGGGACTAGCGCAGATACGCAGTATTTT
CDR3 protein: CAIRGTSADTQYF
J gene: TRBJ2-3
V gene: TRBV10-3
D gene: TRBD2
clone size: few

CDR3 DNA: TGTGCCAGCAGTTTGGACAGGGGAAATCAGCCCCAGCATTTT
CDR3 protein: CASSLDRGNQPQHF
J gene: TRBJ1-5
V gene: TRBV6-5
D gene: TRBD1
clone size: few

CDR3 DNA: TGCGCCAGCAGCCAAGTCGAGTACAATGAGCAGTTCTTC
CDR3 protein: CASSQVEYNEQFF
J gene: TRBJ2-1
V gene: TRBV4-3
D gene: NA
clone size: few

CDR3 DNA: TGTGCCAGCAGCGTAGGCTCAGGTACCCAGTACTTC
CDR3 protein: CASSVGSGTQYF
J gene: TRBJ2-5
V gene: TRBV9
D gene: NA
clone size: NA

CDR3 DNA: TGTGCCAGCGCGGAAGGGGTAGCGGGGTACAATGAGCAGTTCTTC
CDR3 protein: CASAEGVAGYNEQFF
J gene: TRBJ2-1
V gene: TRBV28
D gene: TRBD2
clone size: few

CDR3 DNA: TGTGCCAGCAGCAAAGTCGGCGGGATGGCCCCAGATACGCAGTATTTT
CDR3 protein: CASSKVGGMAPDTQYF
J gene: TRBJ2-3
V gene: TRBV21-1
D gene: NA
clone size: NA

CDR3 DNA: TGTGCCAGCAGCTTAGCCCTAGCTGTCACTGAGCAGTTCTTC
CDR3 protein: CASSLALAVTEQFF
J gene: TRBJ2-1
V gene: TRBV7-9
D gene: NA
clone size: NA

CDR3 DNA: TGTGCCATCAGTGGGACAGGTCCGCGCACAGATACGCAGTATTTT
CDR3 protein: CAISGTGPRTDTQYF
J gene: TRBJ2-3
V gene: TRBV10-3
D gene: TRBD1
clone size: few

CDR3 DNA: TGTGCCAGCAGTTTAAGCGGGACCGCCAAAAACATTCAGTACTTC
CDR3 protein: CASSLSGTAKNIQYF
J gene: TRBJ2-4
V gene: TRBV28
D gene: TRBD2
clone size: NA

CDR3 DNA: TGTGCCAGCAGGGGGACTAGCGGAAGGTCCTACAATGAGCAGTTCTTC
CDR3 protein: CASRGTSGRSYNEQFF
J gene: TRBJ2-1
V gene: TRBV28
D gene: TRBD2
clone size: few

CDR3 DNA: TGTGCCAGCAGCTTCTCAGTGGGTGGTAGCGGGCCAGACAATGAGCAGTTCTTC
CDR3 protein: CASSFSVGGSGPDNEQFF
J gene: TRBJ2-1
V gene: TRBV5-4
D gene: TRBD2
clone size: NA

CDR3 DNA: TGTGCCAGCAGCTTAGGGGGCGTTAGCTCCTACGAGCAGTACTTC
CDR3 protein: CASSLGGVSSYEQYF
J gene: TRBJ2-7
V gene: TRBV7-2
D gene: NA
clone size: NA

CDR3 DNA: TGTGCCAGCAGTTACCAAGGACAGGGGAGAGAGACCCAGTACTTC
CDR3 protein: CASSYQGQGRETQYF
J gene: TRBJ2-5
V gene: TRBV6-5
D gene: TRBD1
clone size: NA

CDR3 DNA: TGTGCCAGCAGTTTGCTACAGTACGAGCAGTACTTC
CDR3 protein: CASSLLQYEQYF
J gene: TRBJ2-7
V gene: TRBV28
D gene: NA
clone size: NA

CDR3 DNA: TGTGCCAGCAGTGCGTTTTTTAACACTGAAGCTTTCTTT
CDR3 protein: CASSAFFNTEAFF
J gene: TRBJ1-1
V gene: TRBV25-1
D gene: NA
clone size: few

CDR3 DNA: TGTGCCAGCCCATGGCCAGGACAGGGGTGGGACAATGAGCAGTTCTTC
CDR3 protein: CASPWPGQGWDNEQFF
J gene: TRBJ2-1
V gene: TRBV5-8
D gene: TRBD1
clone size: few

CDR3 DNA: TGCGCCAGCTTCTCTAGCGGAGCCCGCACAGATACGCAGTATTTT
CDR3 protein: CASFSSGARTDTQYF
J gene: TRBJ2-3
V gene: TRBV5-1
D gene: TRBD2
clone size: few

CDR3 DNA: TGTGCCAGCAGCAAACCACGGCGCGGCGAGCAGTACTTC
CDR3 protein: CASSKPRRGEQYF
J gene: TRBJ2-7
V gene: TRBV5-6
D gene: NA
clone size: few

CDR3 DNA: TGTGCCAGCAGCCTGGGGAGCGGATACAATGAGCAGTTCTTC
CDR3 protein: CASSLGSGYNEQFF
J gene: TRBJ2-1
V gene: TRBV7-2
D gene: NA
clone size: NA

CDR3 DNA: TGTGCCAGCTCACCATCGGGGAGAGACCATGGCTACACCTTC
CDR3 protein: CASSPSGRDHGYTF
J gene: TRBJ1-2
V gene: TRBV18
D gene: NA
clone size: few

CDR3 DNA: TGTGCCAGTACTGGAGAGAATTACGAGCAGTACTTC
CDR3 protein: CASTGENYEQYF
J gene: TRBJ2-7
V gene: TRBV19
D gene: NA
clone size: NA

CDR3 DNA: TGCAGCGTTGACGCTAAAGAGGGAACCCCCTACGAGCAGTACTTC
CDR3 protein: CSVDAKEGTPYEQYF
J gene: TRBJ2-7
V gene: TRBV29-1
D gene: NA
clone size: NA

CDR3 DNA: TGTGCCTGGAGTACCACGCCGGGGGGTCATCAGCCCCAGCATTTT
CDR3 protein: CAWSTTPGGHQPQHF
J gene: TRBJ1-5
V gene: TRBV30
D gene: NA
clone size: NA

CDR3 DNA: TGTGCCAGCAGGGGGAAGTACTTAGGGGGCGAGACCCAGTACTTC
CDR3 protein: CASRGKYLGGETQYF
J gene: TRBJ2-5
V gene: TRBV28
D gene: TRBD1
clone size: NA

CDR3 DNA: TGTGCCAGCAGTTCCGGGGGGGTGGGAGAGCAGTACTTC
CDR3 protein: CASSSGGVGEQYF
J gene: TRBJ2-7
V gene: TRBV28
D gene: TRBD2
clone size: few

CDR3 DNA: TGTGCCAGCAGCGCGGGACAGGGTTTCACTAATGAAAAACTGTTTTTT
CDR3 protein: CASSAGQGFTNEKLFF
J gene: TRBJ1-4
V gene: TRBV5-6
D gene: TRBD1
clone size: NA

CDR3 DNA: TGTGCCAGCAGTTTAAGGACAGGGGTTGGGAGGTCTGAAGCTTTCTTT
CDR3 protein: CASSLRTGVGRSEAFF
J gene: TRBJ1-1
V gene: TRBV28
D gene: TRBD1
clone size: NA

CDR3 DNA: TGTGCCAGCCGACTAGCGGGAGGGCCAGGGGGCAATGAGCAGTTCTTC
CDR3 protein: CASRLAGGPGGNEQFF
J gene: TRBJ2-1
V gene: TRBV25-1
D gene: TRBD2
clone size: NA

CDR3 DNA: TGCGCCAGCAGCTTGGCCTCCGGGGACACTGAAGCTTTCTTT
CDR3 protein: CASSLASGDTEAFF
J gene: TRBJ1-1
V gene: TRBV5-1
D gene: NA
clone size: once

CDR3 DNA: TGCGCCAGCAGCTTAAGGGGTAGTGAGACCCAGTACTTC
CDR3 protein: CASSLRGSETQYF
J gene: TRBJ2-5
V gene: TRBV5-1
D gene: NA
clone size: few

CDR3 DNA: TGTGCCAGCAGCCAAGATATGGAGGGTTGGCAGCCCCAGCATTTT
CDR3 protein: CASSQDMEGWQPQHF
J gene: TRBJ1-5
V gene: TRBV4-2
D gene: NA
clone size: NA

CDR3 DNA: TGTGCCAGCAGTCCGGGACTAGCGAACGGGGAGCTGTTTTTT
CDR3 protein: CASSPGLANGELFF
J gene: TRBJ2-2
V gene: TRBV28
D gene: TRBD2
clone size: NA

CDR3 DNA: TGTGCCGCTCCCCCCGAGGGCTTTAGCACAGATACGCAGTATTTT
CDR3 protein: CAAPPEGFSTDTQYF
J gene: TRBJ2-3
V gene: TRBV7-2
D gene: NA
clone size: few

CDR3 DNA: TGCGCCAGCAGCTTTAGGGCAGGGGATCGCACCGGGGAGCTGTTTTTT
CDR3 protein: CASSFRAGDRTGELFF
J gene: TRBJ2-2
V gene: TRBV5-1
D gene: NA
clone size: few

CDR3 DNA: TGTGCCAGTCAAATATCAGGGGATGCAAGCACTGAAGCTTTCTTT
CDR3 protein: CASQISGDASTEAFF
J gene: TRBJ1-1
V gene: TRBV18
D gene: NA
clone size: NA

CDR3 DNA: TGTGCCAGCAGCTTAGGTCTGGAGACAGATACGCAGTATTTT
CDR3 protein: CASSLGLETDTQYF
J gene: TRBJ2-3
V gene: TRBV7-2
D gene: NA
clone size: few

CDR3 DNA: TGTGCCAGCAGCTTGGTTGGGCCGGGGGGGGAAGCTTTCTTT
CDR3 protein: CASSLVGPGGEAFF
J gene: TRBJ1-1
V gene: TRBV5-6
D gene: NA
clone size: NA

CDR3 DNA: TGTGCCACCAGCTCCAGACTAGCGGGATATGCTTCCGAGCAGTACTTC
CDR3 protein: CATSSRLAGYASEQYF
J gene: TRBJ2-7
V gene: TRBV15
D gene: TRBD2
clone size: few

CDR3 DNA: TGTGCCAGCTCCCCAGGGCCCTACGAGCAGTACTTC
CDR3 protein: CASSPGPYEQYF
J gene: TRBJ2-7
V gene: TRBV18
D gene: NA
clone size: few

CDR3 DNA: TGTGCCAGCAGCTTTACAAGTAGCAATCAGCCCCAGCATTTT
CDR3 protein: CASSFTSSNQPQHF
J gene: TRBJ1-5
V gene: TRBV7-9
D gene: NA
clone size: few

CDR3 DNA: TGTGCCAGCAGCCCCGATGAGAGGTATGGCTACACCTTC
CDR3 protein: CASSPDERYGYTF
J gene: TRBJ1-2
V gene: TRBV4-2
D gene: NA
clone size: NA

CDR3 DNA: TGTGCCACCCCCGCCGGGACTAGCGGAGAGGATGAGCAGTTCTTC
CDR3 protein: CATPAGTSGEDEQFF
J gene: TRBJ2-1
V gene: TRBV2
D gene: TRBD2
clone size: few

CDR3 DNA: TGTGCCAGCAGCAAAATAGGACTATGGACCTCTCGGCAGCAGTTTGCTAGCACAGATACGCAGTATTTT
CDR3 protein: CASSKIGLWTSRQQFASTDTQYF
J gene: TRBJ2-3
V gene: TRBV21-1
D gene: NA
clone size: few

CDR3 DNA: TGTGCCAGCAGCTTAGGGTGGTCTGCGGGTCAAGAGACCCAGTACTTC
CDR3 protein: CASSLGWSAGQETQYF
J gene: TRBJ2-5
V gene: TRBV7-2
D gene: NA
clone size: few

CDR3 DNA: TGTGCCAGCAGCTCGGGACTAGTCCGTGAGACCCAGTACTTC
CDR3 protein: CASSSGLVRETQYF
J gene: TRBJ2-5
V gene: TRBV7-2
D gene: TRBD2
clone size: NA

CDR3 DNA: TGTGCCTGGAGCTTCAGACAGGGTGATGGCTACACCTTC
CDR3 protein: CAWSFRQGDGYTF
J gene: TRBJ1-2
V gene: TRBV30
D gene: TRBD1
clone size: few

CDR3 DNA: TGTGCCAGCACCCTTAGGGCGGGAAGCTCCTACAATGAGCAGTTCTTC
CDR3 protein: CASTLRAGSSYNEQFF
J gene: TRBJ2-1
V gene: TRBV7-2
D gene: NA
clone size: NA

CDR3 DNA: TGTGCCAGCAGGGCAGGGGGCACTGAAGCTTTCTTT
CDR3 protein: CASRAGGTEAFF
J gene: TRBJ1-1
V gene: TRBV28
D gene: TRBD1
clone size: NA

CDR3 DNA: TGTGCCAGCAGCTCCCCAGACAGGACGTATTACAATGAGCAGTTCTTC
CDR3 protein: CASSSPDRTYYNEQFF
J gene: TRBJ2-1
V gene: TRBV7-9
D gene: NA
clone size: NA

CDR3 DNA: TGTGCCAGCAGCCCCCGGCTAGGGGCCCCTCAGCCCCAGCATTTT
CDR3 protein: CASSPRLGAPQPQHF
J gene: TRBJ1-5
V gene: TRBV7-2
D gene: NA
clone size: NA

CDR3 DNA: TGTGCCAGCAGCCCCGCGAGGAATGAGCAGTTCTTC
CDR3 protein: CASSPARNEQFF
J gene: TRBJ2-1
V gene: TRBV7-2
D gene: NA
clone size: few

CDR3 DNA: TGCGCCAGCAGCCAAGATTGGGATAAACTAGACTTC
CDR3 protein: CASSQDWDKLDF
J gene: TRBJ2-5
V gene: TRBV4-1
D gene: NA
clone size: NA

CDR3 DNA: TGTGCCAGCAGCTTTCGACAGGGGCGCACAGATACGCAGTATTTT
CDR3 protein: CASSFRQGRTDTQYF
J gene: TRBJ2-3
V gene: TRBV11-2
D gene: TRBD1
clone size: NA

CDR3 DNA: TGTGCCTGGAGTTACAGGGGCGCAGCGGAGACCCAGTACTTC
CDR3 protein: CAWSYRGAAETQYF
J gene: TRBJ2-5
V gene: TRBV30
D gene: TRBD1
clone size: few

CDR3 DNA: TGTGCCAGCAGTTTATTGAGCGGGAGATACAATGAGCAGTTCTTC
CDR3 protein: CASSLLSGRYNEQFF
J gene: TRBJ2-1
V gene: TRBV28
D gene: TRBD2
clone size: few